This TCR beta chain is drawn from a study of beta chain features in type 1 diabetes. Of the isolated RNA, all was reverse transcribed, and so the sequenced material was expressed TCRB transcripts. Naive, central memory and regulatory T cell samples averaged around 4 million immunoSEQ reads each. Profiled with immunoSEQ multiplex PCR; TCRdb holds only in-frame clones, not every one. The repertoire holds hundreds of thousands of clones, with 11% to 15% as singletons. The sample holds a few counts of this clone. Its antigen is unidentified. CDR3 size: 17 residues. Germline CDR1 MDHEN, CDR2 SYDVKM. V dropped 6 bases and J dropped 7 bases, with 28 bases sitting between them. Study-wide results and caveats: Over-representation of high TCR-expressing cells was a possible consequence of cDNA sequencing. More deletions and fewer insertions at VDJ junctions were found in patients with type 1 diabetes. All four CD4+ subsets from Type 1 diabetes patients carried moderately but significantly shorter TCRB CDR3s.

Blood was drawn once from each donor into heparinised tubes. The draws averaged about 110 mL. This TCR came from a man aged 18 to 29 with type 1 diabetes. Source material: naive CD4+ T cells from blood. The chain joins TRBV28 to TRBJ2-7; D may match TRBD1 or TRBD2 (5 bases each). In nucleotides, the CDR3 is TGTGCCAGCAGCCGATTTATCACATCCGGGACCCAAGGAGAGCAGTACTTC. Protein: CASSRFITSGTQGEQYF.